What follows describes a single T cell receptor (beta chain). This clone was seen a handful of times. Its specific antigen is unknown. Base-call qualities are not available, and no considerably larger clone is one nucleotide away. The data derive from a study of cytomegalovirus exposure and HLA in healthy donors (dated by TCRdb to between 2016 and 2019). Some background on the complete study: An earlier analysis of approximately 590 of the donors reported 276 Gb of sequence data and roughly 110 million unique TCR beta sequences from 150 million to 200 million T cells. Around 330 gigabases of sequencing data and tens of millions of unique TCR sequences made up an early release that covered roughly 670 HLA-typed donors. Of the 300 to 450 genotyped donors, over 70% fell in the genetic ancestry cluster associated with self-reported Caucasian donors. The study aimed to test whether cataloging public T cell receptors could reveal signatures of past pathogen exposure. The study used immunosequencing to profile the T cell repertoires of hundreds of subjects and linked those repertoires to cytomegalovirus serostatus. In addition to the first cohort of roughly 700 subjects, a separate validation cohort of approximately 120 different subjects was used. To predict cytomegalovirus infection status, the study combined high-throughput TCR immunosequencing, statistical association of individual TCRs with disease status, and machine learning. A later analysis re-examined previously published TCR beta repertoires from around 670 donors and added high-resolution HLA genotyping to investigate patterns of TCR occurrence. In the later analysis, no new phenotypic data were used to find candidate immune exposures; instead, reliance was placed on TCR beta sequences and their occurrence across donors. In an earlier analysis of 587 of the donors, high-throughput TCR beta sequencing was used to judge whether each TCR beta V gene segment behaved as functional or pseudogenic. Donor age, sex, ethnicity and CMV serostatus were collected together with the repertoire data. A later genetic analysis took genome-wide SNP genotypes for about 55% of the 666 donors and used that subset as a discovery cohort. Every discovery cohort repertoire had been produced on one sequencing platform. HLA typing included class I and class II loci at four-digit resolution. Typing coverage differed by locus: A, B, C, DRB1 and DQB1 were typed in about 629-640 donors, DQA1 in 522, DPA1 in 600 to 610, and DPB1 in around 440. Four or five DR-DQ haplotypes were handled as single units for association and clustering because linkage in the cohort was strong. On average, around 200,000 unique TCR beta nucleotide sequences were sequenced per donor among 398 genotyped donors of the cohort, with roughly 19% of those sequences being non-productive.

The cohort was made up of 666 healthy bone marrow donors. At the time of sampling, all cohort members were nominally healthy, though unrecorded immune exposures were likely present. The donor tested CMV seronegative, placing the donor among the 352 seronegative members of the cohort. Every donor gave a peripheral blood sample, and the peripheral blood mononuclear cells from that sample were used for TCR beta sequencing. The Qiagen DNeasy Blood Extraction Kit was used to extract genomic DNA from the blood cell samples. What the research found in general, with its limitations: In a later analysis, HLA-associated TCR beta chains were found to be more clonally expanded and to have lower generation probabilities than equally common non-associated chains. In a later genetic analysis, fewer N-insertions in productive TCRs were reported among donors in an Asian-associated ancestry cluster than the approximately 710-donor mean. The study listed 164 TCR beta chains as associated with cytomegalovirus. Specific HLA alleles were associated with 15,000 to 20,000 TCR beta sequences at a false discovery rate of 0.05 in a later analysis. Presence/absence analyses assumed roughly uniform sequencing depth across donors, an assumption that may not hold. The authors suggested that the approach could potentially be generalized to other disease states and immunological phenotypes. HLA typing was unavailable for some donors at each locus, so association tests used only the typed subset. Because counts were too low, seventeen rarely observed V segments, including chromosome 9 orphons, were left out of the earlier analysis of 587 of the donors. An association between a missense DCLRE1C variant and V-gene and J-gene trimming of TCR beta chains was found in a later genetic analysis and replicated in an independent cohort. When HLA alleles, especially DR and DQ, strongly co-occurred, attributing TCR associations to individual alleles was difficult. Linkage disequilibrium might explain the correlated functional status among segregating V segments, but an unknown experimental factor could not be excluded. The sequencing pipeline was judged likely to have produced a cluster of highly shared sequence variants as a technical artifact. Only TCR beta chains were sequenced in this cohort, and the absence of alpha or paired-chain data limited detectable features. In both the original and validation cohorts, the classifier was reported to diagnose cytomegalovirus status with high specificity and sensitivity. For the cohort, immune exposure information was limited to CMV serostatus. Broadly in line with IMGT annotations, most TCR beta V segments showed up in productive rearrangements about 87% or about 30% of the time in an earlier analysis of under 700 of the donors. Several of the top co-occurrence clusters appeared to be linked to parvovirus B19, influenza, CMV and Epstein-Barr virus, according to a later analysis. Some IMGT-functional V segments, including TRBV6-2 and TRBV6-3, could not be distinguished by the 87-base-pair reads and were therefore excluded. A further reported finding was that TCR beta sequences accurately predicted the HLA-A and HLA-B alleles for most subjects in the first cohort. While some public TCRs were present in many individuals, most TCR sequences turned up only very rarely across donors. In vitro tests confirmed that a few of the cytomegalovirus-associated TCR beta chains recognize cytomegalovirus antigens. In a later analysis, most CMV-associated TCR beta chains were found to appear HLA-restricted, with HLA associations seemingly driven largely by CMV exposure. According to a later analysis, TCR association rates differed among HLA loci, with DRB1 alleles showing the most associated TCRs and HLA-C alleles showing the fewest.

Counted from cysteine to phenylalanine, this CDR3 has 11 amino acids. This entry keeps only the CDR3 DNA: 33 bases, framed from base 1. The trim is 8 bases for V and 4 bases for J, with a gap of 7 bases between the germline ends. CDR1 SGHAT and CDR2 FQNNGV were looked up in the germline V gene. Library preparation used the immunoSEQ multiplex PCR assay. The multiplex PCR relied on a mix of 60 forward primers for TCR Vbeta segments and 13 reverse primers for TCR Jbeta segments. Amplification of the CDR3 region of rearranged TCR beta genes was performed with a multiplex PCR assay on genomic DNA. The amplified TCR beta libraries were sequenced on the Illumina HiSeq System as 87-base-pair reads. The original methods were these. Across the 700 or so repertoires, a later analysis counted some 81 million unique TCR beta chains, some 11 million of which were shared by at least two donors. Raw reads were error-corrected and collapsed into unique sequences with a nearest-neighbor algorithm that merged closely related sequences to remove PCR and sequencing errors. Alignment of CDR3 sequences to IMGT reference sequences was used to assign V, D and J gene segments. Each retained sequence needed at least a six-nucleotide match to both a V gene segment and a J gene segment. A rearrangement counted as productive if the CDR3 had no stop codons and remained in frame with V and J, and every other rearrangement counted as non-productive. CDR3 was defined by IMGT convention, running from the second conserved V-encoded cysteine to the conserved J-encoded phenylalanine. The earlier analysis of 500 to 600 of the donors excluded sequences that lacked an unambiguous match to a single V gene segment. An earlier analysis of just under 600 of the donors called V segments functional above 56.7% productive rearrangements and segregating when the between-donor standard deviation exceeded 5%. A statistical classification framework was developed to diagnose cytomegalovirus status using the catalog of TCR beta chain sequences. V and J gene assignment, in a later analysis, came from comparing TCR nucleotide sequences with IMGT/GENE-DB human TR gene sequences. In a later analysis, CDR3 sequences and most-parsimonious VDJ recombination scenarios were assigned using the TCRdist pipeline. In a later analysis, each TCR beta chain was defined by its CDR3 amino acid sequence together with its V-gene family, and reads without a unique V-gene family were excluded. To address suspected cross-contamination and a sequencing artifact, a later analysis removed 592 highly shared, low-generation-probability nucleotide sequences. For each public chain, a later analysis derived a clonal expansion index from normalized ranks of inferred template counts within each repertoire. In a later analysis, generation probabilities were computed with a VDJ recombination model fitted to out-of-frame rearrangements, and the resulting probabilities were checked against IGoR. A later analysis scored TCR-TCR, TCR-HLA and TCR-CMV co-occurrence with hypergeometric tests, applying a repertoire-size bias correction to TCR pairs. To estimate false discovery rates, a later analysis permuted the HLA or CMV assignments 20 times. In a later analysis, co-occurring TCRs were grouped with DBSCAN, and TCRdist sequence similarity was added when clustering was performed within HLA-allele-positive subsets. For co-occurrence clustering, repertoires with fewer than 30,000 or more than 120,000 public chains were excluded, along with roughly 5 repertoires with anomalous nucleotide sharing. This is the immuneACCESS table as TCRdb keeps it, with only in-frame sequences that have V and J called. A part of the clones is gone; compared with another copy, unresolved V genes explain less than half, and the rest is unexplained. V, J and clone size were drawn from that table, and D and trimming were deduced from the DNA. The sample table holds under 130,000 clones, of which 79% were seen once. The top ten constitute approximately 3% of the sample.

The source is a woman in her 40s in good health and CMV-seronegative. Source material: PBMCs. This sequence uses TRBV11-2 and TRBJ2-3, with the D segment identity uncertain. The base sequence is TGTGCCAGCCGGGTAGCAGATACGCAGTATTTT. Protein translation: CASRVADTQYF.